This TCR beta chain was obtained from a study of cytomegalovirus exposure and HLA in healthy donors. Generated by immunoSEQ multiplex PCR, the TCRdb table keeps only in-frame clones and is missing some. This table has 150,000 to 200,000 clones, about nine tenths appearing once. It was the approximately 130-subject validation cohort, separate from the approximately 690-subject first cohort, to which the donors belonged. Study-wide findings and caveats: The TCR clusters that emerged in the first cohort tended, a later analysis found, to co-occur in the roughly 110 validation repertoires. Investigators reported approximately 170 TCR beta chains as tied to cytomegalovirus.

The germline CDR1 and CDR2 sequences are KGHSH and LQKENI. CDR3 length equals 13 residues. The V gene lost 4 bases and the J gene lost 3 bases, with 8 bases spanning the gap. With regard to this clone: Its specificity is unknown.

The chain links TRBV18 to TRBJ2-3, with D possibly being TRBD1 (6 bases). This TCR came from a woman between 18 and 30 years old in good health and CMV-seropositive. The sample comprised PBMCs. CDR3 sequence reads: CASSLGQTDTQYF. The CDR3, as DNA: TGTGCCAGCTCACTAGGACAGACAGATACGCAGTATTTT.